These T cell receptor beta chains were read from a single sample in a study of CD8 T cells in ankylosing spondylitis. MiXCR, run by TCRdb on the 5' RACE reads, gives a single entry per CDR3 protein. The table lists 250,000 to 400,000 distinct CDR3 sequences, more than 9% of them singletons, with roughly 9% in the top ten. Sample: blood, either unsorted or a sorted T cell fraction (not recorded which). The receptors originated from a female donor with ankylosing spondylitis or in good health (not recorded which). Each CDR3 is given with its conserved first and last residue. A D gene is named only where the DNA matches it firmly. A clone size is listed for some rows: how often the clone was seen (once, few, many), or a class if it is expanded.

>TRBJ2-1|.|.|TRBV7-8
TGTGCCAGCAGCCCCCAGGCGGGCACACGGAGCTCCTACAATGAGCAGTTCTTC
CASSPQAGTRSSYNEQFF
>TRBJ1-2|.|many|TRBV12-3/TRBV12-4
TGTGCCAGCAGTCTCCGACAGGCCTTCTATGGCTACACCTTC
CASSLRQAFYGYTF
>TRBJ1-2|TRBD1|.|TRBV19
TGTGCCACCCGGGACAGGGGGCTCTTGGGCTATGGCTACACCTTC
CATRDRGLLGYGYTF
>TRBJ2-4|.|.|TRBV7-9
TGTGCCAGCAGCTCCGGGGACCTTAGAAACATTCAGTACTTC
CASSSGDLRNIQYF
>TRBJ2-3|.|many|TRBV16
TGTGCCAGCAGCCAGCGGGACACTATCACAGATACGCAGTATTTT
CASSQRDTITDTQYF
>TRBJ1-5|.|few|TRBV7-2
TGTGCCAGCAGCTTACGCAGAGGTCCCCAGCATTTT
CASSLRRGPQHF
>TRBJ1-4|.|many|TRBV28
TGTGCCAGCAGCTTTATCGGGGAGGGTCCGAGGAATGAAAAACTGTTTTTT
CASSFIGEGPRNEKLFF
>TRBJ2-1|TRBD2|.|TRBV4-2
TGTGCCAGCAGCCAAGGTCCGACTAGCGGGATTGTTGGTGAGCAGTTCTTC
CASSQGPTSGIVGEQFF
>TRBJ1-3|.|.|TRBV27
TGTGCCAGCAGTTTATCGCATGCTTCTGGAAACACCATATATTTT
CASSLSHASGNTIYF
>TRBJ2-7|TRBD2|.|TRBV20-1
TGCAGTGCTATGACTAGCGGTCTCTACGAGCAGTACTTC
CSAMTSGLYEQYF
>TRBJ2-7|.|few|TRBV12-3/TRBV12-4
TGTGCCAGCAGTTTAAATGGGGCATTCTCCTACGAGCAGTACTTC
CASSLNGAFSYEQYF
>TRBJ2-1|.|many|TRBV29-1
TGCAGCGTTGAAGCCAAGGGTGAGCAGTTCTTC
CSVEAKGEQFF
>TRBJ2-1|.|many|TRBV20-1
TGCAGTCCAACAGCAGGCACCTCCTACAATGAGCAGTTCTTC
CSPTAGTSYNEQFF
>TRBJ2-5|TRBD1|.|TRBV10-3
TGTGCCATCAGTGAAGGACAGGGGGGAAAAGAGACCCAGTACTTC
CAISEGQGGKETQYF
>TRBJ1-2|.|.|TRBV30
TGTGCCTGGTACAAGAGGGGGACTGGGGGCTACACCTTC
CAWYKRGTGGYTF
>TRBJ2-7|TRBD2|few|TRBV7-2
TGTGCCAGCAGCAATAGCGGGCCTCGCTCCTACGAGCAGTACTTC
CASSNSGPRSYEQYF
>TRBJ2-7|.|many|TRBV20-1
TGCAGTGCTAGACCGGACTCATCTCCCTACGAGCAGTACTTC
CSARPDSSPYEQYF
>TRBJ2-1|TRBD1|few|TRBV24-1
TGTGCCACCTCCTGGGGACAGGGGAACTACAATGAGCAGTTCTTC
CATSWGQGNYNEQFF
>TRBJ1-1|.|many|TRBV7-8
TGTGCCAGCAGCTTAGGGGCAGGGAAAATGAACACTGAAGCTTTCTTT
CASSLGAGKMNTEAFF
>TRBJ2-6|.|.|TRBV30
TGTGCCTGGAGTCCCCAGGGTTTTTCTGGGGCCAACGTCCTGACTTTC
CAWSPQGFSGANVLTF
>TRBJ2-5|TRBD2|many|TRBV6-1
TGTGCCAGCAGAAGAACTAGCGGGGGCCTCCAAGAGACCCAGTACTTC
CASRRTSGGLQETQYF
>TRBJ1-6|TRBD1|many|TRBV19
TGTGCCAGTACCTCCGGGACAGAGAGTTCACCCCTCCACTTT
CASTSGTESSPLHF
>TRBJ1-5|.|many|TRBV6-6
TGTGCCAGCACCGGATCCCCGGATCAGCCCCAGCATTTT
CASTGSPDQPQHF
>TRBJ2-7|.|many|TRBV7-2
TGTGCCAGCAGCCCAAGGGACGAGCAGTACTTC
CASSPRDEQYF
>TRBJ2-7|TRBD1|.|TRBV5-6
TGTGCCAGCAGCGAGACAGGGTCGCTGCCCTACGAGCAGTACTTC
CASSETGSLPYEQYF
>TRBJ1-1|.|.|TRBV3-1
TGTGCCAGCAGCCGATCAGGGATCGACACTGAAGCTTTCTTT
CASSRSGIDTEAFF
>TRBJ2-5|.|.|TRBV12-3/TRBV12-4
TGTGCCACCCAGGATGGGGAAAGGGAGACCCAGTACTTC
CATQDGERETQYF
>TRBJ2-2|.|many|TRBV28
TGTGCCAGCAGTTTTTCGGGGCCGAACACCGGGGAGCTGTTTTTT
CASSFSGPNTGELFF
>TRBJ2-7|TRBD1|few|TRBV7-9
TGTGCCAGCAGCTTACGGGCAGGGGGCCTGAACGAGCAGTACTTC
CASSLRAGGLNEQYF
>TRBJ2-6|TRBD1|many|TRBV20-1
TGCAGTGCCTCGACAGGGGTCTTCTCTGGGGCCAACGTCCTGACTTTC
CSASTGVFSGANVLTF
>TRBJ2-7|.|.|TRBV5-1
TGCGCCAGCAGCTTGGGAGGCGTGGCAGGAATAGGCTACGAGCAGTACTTC
CASSLGGVAGIGYEQYF
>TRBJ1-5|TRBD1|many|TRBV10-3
TGTGCCGTCGGACAGGGGAGCAATCAGCCCCAGCATTTT
CAVGQGSNQPQHF
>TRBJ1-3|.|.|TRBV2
TGTGCCAGCAGTGAACAATTTGGTGCGTCGGGCGGAAACACCATATATTTT
CASSEQFGASGGNTIYF
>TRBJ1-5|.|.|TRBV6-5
TGTGCCAGCATTTACAATAGCAATCAGCCCCAGCATTTT
CASIYNSNQPQHF
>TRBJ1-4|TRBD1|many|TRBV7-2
TGTGCCAGCAGCCGAGACAGGGGAGGTGAAAAACTGTTTTTT
CASSRDRGGEKLFF
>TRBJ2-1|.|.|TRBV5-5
TGTGCCAGCAGCTTGGCGGACGGCTACAATGAGCAGTTCTTC
CASSLADGYNEQFF
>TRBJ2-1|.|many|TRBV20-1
TGCAGTGCTAAATACAATGAGCAGTTCTTC
CSAKYNEQFF
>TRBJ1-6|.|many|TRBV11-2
TGTGCCAGCAGTAGAGACAGATATAATTCACCCCTCCACTTT
CASSRDRYNSPLHF
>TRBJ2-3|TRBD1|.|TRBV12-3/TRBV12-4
TGTGCCAGCGGGAAGGACAGGGTTGAGGATACGCAGTATTTT
CASGKDRVEDTQYF
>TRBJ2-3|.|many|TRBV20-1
TGCAGTGCCCGACCCCACGGGGGCTCAGATACGCAGTATTTT
CSARPHGGSDTQYF
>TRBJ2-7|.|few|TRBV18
TGTGCCAGCTCACCATCGAGGGTTTGGCGGGGAACCTACGAGCAGTACTTC
CASSPSRVWRGTYEQYF
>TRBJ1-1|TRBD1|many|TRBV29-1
TGCAGCGTCCTCGGGACAGGGCGGAACACTGAAGCTTTCTTT
CSVLGTGRNTEAFF
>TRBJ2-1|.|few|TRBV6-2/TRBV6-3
TGTGCCAGCAGTTATAACTCAGGGAGCGTTTCCTACAATGAGCAGTTCTTC
CASSYNSGSVSYNEQFF
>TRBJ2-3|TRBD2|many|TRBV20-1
TGCAGTGCTAAAGGACTAGCGGGAGAAGGCACAGATACGCAGTATTTT
CSAKGLAGEGTDTQYF
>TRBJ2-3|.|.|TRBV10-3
TGTGCCGTCAGTGAGGAGGGAAAGGGGTTCATCACAGATACGCAGTATTTT
CAVSEEGKGFITDTQYF
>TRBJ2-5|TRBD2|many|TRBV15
TGTGCCACCAGCAGTCGTGGAGGTAGCGGGCAGCAAGAGACCCAGTACTTC
CATSSRGGSGQQETQYF
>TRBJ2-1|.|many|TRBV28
TGTGCCAGCAGTCCCCTCAATGAGCAGTTCTTC
CASSPLNEQFF
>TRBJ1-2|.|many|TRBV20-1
TGCAGTGCTAGAGATCCAACAGGGAGCTATGGCTACACCTTC
CSARDPTGSYGYTF
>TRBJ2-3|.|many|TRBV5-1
TGCGCCAGCAGCCATCGGGGGACCGCTAGCACAGATACGCAGTATTTT
CASSHRGTASTDTQYF
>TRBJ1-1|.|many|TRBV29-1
TGCAGCGTTCCCCTCGGGGGGCAAGTGAGTGAAGCTTTCTTT
CSVPLGGQVSEAFF
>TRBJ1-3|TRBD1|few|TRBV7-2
TGTGCCAGCAGCCGGACAGGACAGTCCTCTGGAAACACCATATATTTT
CASSRTGQSSGNTIYF
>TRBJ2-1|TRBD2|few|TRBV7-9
TGTGCCAGCAGCCGCCTTAGCGGGGGGTACAATGAGCAGTTCTTC
CASSRLSGGYNEQFF